This T cell receptor beta chain is drawn from a study of molecular identifiers for immune sequencing clone quantification. Trimming removed 3 bases at V and 5 bases at J, with 16 bases between. The germline V gene has CDR1 SEHNR and CDR2 FQNEAQ (reference sequence). This CDR3 region has 15 residues. Using its own MiXCR run on the PCR reads, TCRdb lists one record per CDR3 protein. This table has about 640,000 distinct CDR3 sequences, 15% to 20% appearing once. In regard to this clonotype: As yet, its antigen is unknown.

Sorted cell numbers of roughly 17,000 to 1,000,000, with 10%, 30% or 50% RNA, served as input for naive CD8 libraries. The authors gated naive CD8 T cells as CD8+CD4-CCR7+CD45RA+ for sorting. Overall study findings and caveats: Molecules of identical TCR sharing a barcode could underestimate highly expanded clone sizes. Reportedly, one cell's Jurkat TCR RNA was detected within 1,200,000 naive CD8 cells.

V is TRBV7-9 and J is TRBJ2-5, with D possibly matching TRBD1 (6 bases). The sample was naive CD8+ T cells from blood, with Jurkat cell RNA spiked in. Regarding subset: FACS-sorted CD8+CD4-CCR7+CD45RA+ naive T cells. The TCR was taken from a human donor in good health. Some libraries in this study had Jurkat cell RNA spiked in. CDR3 region: CASSLLVGAGETQYF. In nucleotides, the CDR3 is TGTGCCAGCAGCTTGCTGGTGGGGGCAGGCGAGACCCAGTACTTC.